This T cell receptor (beta chain) came from a study of blood T cell repertoires in COVID-19. Using immunoSEQ multiplex PCR, the repertoire was profiled, and TCRdb retains in-frame clones only, with some absent. The sample holds tens of thousands of clones, approximately 88% seen once. The V end was cut by 1 base, the J end by 8 bases, with 12 bases between. Germline assignment: CDR1 SGHVS and CDR2 FQNEAQ. The CDR3 covers 14 residues. Sequencing was carried out using peripheral blood. The sequence was obtained from a man aged 55 to 70 with acute or convalescent COVID-19. J is TRBJ1-5 and V is TRBV7-8; D unresolved. The CDR3 bases are TGTGCCAGCAGCTTAGGAAGAGTCCTTGAGCCCCAGCATTTT. This gives the protein CASSLGRVLEPQHF. The full variable domain, in which reference TRBV7-8 and TRBJ1-5 provide the parts outside the CDR3, is GAGVSQSPRYKVAKRGQDVALRCDPISGHVSLFWYQQALGQGPEFLTYFQNEAQLDKSGLPSDRFFAERPEGSVSTLKIQRTQQEDSAVYLCASSLGRVLEPQHFGDGTRLSIL.